A single sample is the source of the 21 T cell receptor beta chains below, sequenced in a study of T cells in Graves' hyperthyroidism and ophthalmopathy. Template material for amplifying TCR beta CDR3 regions consisted of RNA transcripts. HTBI primers were employed in a first-round RT-PCR of the TCR CDR3. TCRdb reprocessed the multiplex PCR reads with MiXCR, giving one entry per CDR3 protein. The sample lists some 700,000 distinct CDR3 sequences; 15% to 20% were seen once. The specimen sequenced was blood. These receptors came from a man in his fifties or sixties with Graves' hyperthyroidism.

This clonotype was observed a few times. This chain joins TRBV27 and TRBJ2-7; TRBD2 matches 7 bases. With V trimmed by 3 bases and J by 0 bases, 5 bases remained unmatched. Germline-derived CDR1 and CDR2 are MNHEY and SMNVEV (reference sequence). This CDR3 is 15 amino acids long. CDR3 in amino acids: CASSFAGLSSYEQYF. In DNA form, the CDR3 reads TGTGCCAGCAGTTTTGCGGGACTAAGCTCCTACGAGCAGTACTTC.

As to this clonotype: A much larger clonotype is one base distant, so this may be a read error. This sequence joins TRBV19 and TRBJ2-2, with 9 bases aligning to TRBD2. CDR1 and CDR2 from the germline V gene are LNHDA and SQIVND (reference sequence). The CDR3 has 16 amino acids. J gave up 3 bases and V 4 bases, and 6 bases lay outside the gene matches. CDR3 residues: CASSTIAGDDTGELFF. CDR3 bases: TGTGCCAGTAGTACAATAGCGGGAGACGACACCGGGGAGCTGTTTTTT.

This clonotype was detected many times. The rearrangement joins TRBV7-9 to TRBJ2-7, with 10 bases aligning to TRBD1. The V segment lost 5 bases and the J segment 2 bases; nucleotides outside the gene matches: 9. The CDR3 spans 16 residues. Germline V lookup: CDR1 SEHNR, CDR2 FQNEAQ (reference sequence). Written as DNA, the CDR3 is TGTGCCAGCAGCCTACTCGTCGGACAGGGGGCCTACGAGCAGTACTTC. Protein product: CASSLLVGQGAYEQYF.

This chain uses TRBV14 with TRBJ2-3; the match to TRBD2 covers 8 bases. The trim removed 6 bases at V and 7 bases at J, leaving 15 bases unmatched. The germline V gene encodes CDR1 SGHDN and CDR2 FVKESK. The CDR3 consists of 16 residues. The CDR3 reads CASRPLTSGDRNTQYF. CDR3 DNA sequence: TGTGCCAGCAGACCCCTTACTAGCGGAGATCGAAATACGCAGTATTTT.

Comment on this clonotype: A read error may be the cause here, since a much bigger clone is one base away. The final CDR3 position lacks the conserved phenylalanine or tryptophan, pointing to a likely read error. V and J are TRBV7-9 and TRBJ2-1; D gene unclear. The CDR3 is 16 residues long. V was clipped by 4 bases and J by 6 bases, with 19 bases between them. The germline gives CDR1 SEHNR, CDR2 FQNEAQ (reference sequence). In DNA form, the CDR3 reads TGTGCCAGCAGCTCCCAGAGCGAGCGTGGTGGCAATGAGCAGTTCTCC. This sequence encodes CASSSQSERGGNEQFS.

This clonotype has more than one count but fewer than ten. The gene calls are TRBV19 and TRBJ2-7; 8 positions match TRBD1. The CDR3 sequence is 15 residues long. With 6 bases clipped from V and 2 bases from J, the junction kept 9 bases outside the gene matches. CDR1 is LNHDA, CDR2 SQIVND, per germline (reference sequence). This CDR3 is CASSPRDRSAYEQYF. The CDR3 DNA sequence: TGTGCCAGTAGCCCCCGGGACAGGAGTGCCTACGAGCAGTACTTC.

This clonotype was detected many times. The V call is TRBV6-1, the J call TRBJ2-3, with D possibly being TRBD2 (7 bases). The germline CDR1 and CDR2 sequences are MNHNS and SASEGT. This CDR3 has 18 amino acids. V was cut by 5 bases and J by 1 base, with 22 bases left in between. CDR3 protein: CASSYDRRSGKGTDTQYF. The CDR3 DNA follows: TGTGCCAGCAGTTATGACAGGAGGAGCGGGAAAGGCACAGATACGCAGTATTTT.

The chain carries TRBV10-1 and TRBJ2-3; 14 positions agree with TRBD2. The junction had 7 bases not matched to a gene; V was cut back by 6 bases and J by 5 bases. CDR3 length: 16 residues. Germline assignment: CDR1 WNHNN and CDR2 SYGVQD (reference sequence). This chain's CDR3 is CASSLGLAGDGDTQYF. The CDR3 nucleotides are TGCGCCAGCAGCCTGGGACTAGCGGGAGATGGAGATACGCAGTATTTT.

This chain joins TRBV7-9 and TRBJ2-2; 8 bases agree with TRBD1. J gave up 0 bases and V 4 bases, and 7 bases lay outside the gene matches. CDR3 length equals 17 residues. The germline V gene has CDR1 SEHNR and CDR2 FQNEAQ (reference sequence). The CDR3 reads CASSSLTGATNTGELFF. The CDR3 nucleotides are TGTGCCAGCAGCTCGTTGACAGGGGCAACGAACACCGGGGAGCTGTTTTTT.

This clonotype was found a few times. The chain carries TRBV4-2 and TRBJ2-3; maybe TRBD2 (6 bases). Trimming took 4 bases from V and 0 from J, leaving 20 bases between them. Germline-derived CDR1 and CDR2 are LGHNA and YNFKEQ. The CDR3 is 18 residues long. The CDR3 protein is CASSPGGSLPSSTDTQYF. In DNA, the CDR3 is TGTGCCAGCAGCCCTGGAGGGAGTTTGCCCTCTAGCACAGATACGCAGTATTTT.

This clonotype has more than one count but fewer than ten. The chain is built from TRBV27 and TRBJ2-6, with 12 bases aligning to TRBD1. Germline CDR1 MNHEY, CDR2 SMNVEV (reference sequence). The CDR3 is 18 amino acids. V dropped 6 bases and J dropped 4; count of bases not matched to a gene: 10. CDR3 bases: TGTGCCAGCAGACTCGGGACAGGGGGCGGCTCCGGGGCCAACGTCCTGACTTTC. Its translation: CASRLGTGGGSGANVLTF.

As to this clonotype: Possible read error: a much larger clone is one base away. J is TRBJ1-2 and V is TRBV30; D unclear. The V and J ends lost 0 bases and 8 bases respectively, with 16 bases between them. The CDR3 runs 14 residues. The germline CDR1 and CDR2 sequences are GTSNPN and SVGIG (reference sequence). This chain's CDR3 is CAWSVSGVARGYTF. In DNA form, the CDR3 reads TGTGCCTGGAGTGTATCGGGCGTTGCGAGGGGCTACACCTTC.

This clonotype was seen many times. This chain connects TRBV7-2 to TRBJ2-7; 7 positions match TRBD2. Looked up from germline, CDR1 is SGHTA and CDR2 is FQGNSA. The CDR3 extends over 17 amino acids. Trimming removed 1 base from V and 0 bases from J; junction bases left unmatched: 9. CDR3 region: CASSLVNLADRSYEQYF. Here the CDR3 DNA reads TGTGCCAGCAGCTTAGTGAACCTAGCGGACCGCTCCTACGAGCAGTACTTC. Combining the CDR3 with reference TRBV7-2 and TRBJ2-7 gives the whole variable domain GAGVSQSPSNKVTEKGKDVELRCDPISGHTALYWYRQSLGQGLEFLIYFQGNSAPDKSGLPSDRFSAERTGGSVSTLTIQRTQQEDSAVYLCASSLVNLADRSYEQYFGPGTRLTVT.

In this sample, this clonotype turned up many times. J is TRBJ2-7 and V is TRBV6-1; TRBD1 agrees at 9 bases. Germline assignment: CDR1 MNHNS and CDR2 SASEGT. V lost 5 bases and J lost 3; bases outside the gene matches: 17. The CDR3 has 18 residues. DNA for the CDR3: TGTGCCAGCAGTCAAGATCTATCAAACAGGGGGCGAGACTACGAGCAGTACTTC. This sequence encodes CASSQDLSNRGRDYEQYF.

This clonotype was counted at least ten times. CDR3 nucleotides: TGTGCCAGCAGCGTAGAGGGGGGGAAGTGGAGCGAGCAGTACTTC. Its translation: CASSVEGGKWSEQYF. The chain uses TRBV9 and TRBJ2-7, with D perhaps matching TRBD2 (7 bases). This CDR3 contains 15 residues. Trimming shortened V by 0 bases and J by 6 bases, and 16 bases separated the two germline ends. Germline CDR1 and CDR2: SGDLS and YYNGEE.

The chain employs TRBV20-1 and TRBJ2-3; D gene unclear. Trimming removed 0 bases from V and 4 bases from J, with 11 bases in between. The CDR3 contains 14 residues. CDR1 DFQATT and CDR2 SNEGSKA come from the germline V gene (reference sequence). CDR3 residues: CSARDGSSADTQYF. Written as DNA, the CDR3 is TGCAGTGCTAGAGATGGGTCCAGCGCAGATACGCAGTATTTT.

There are many counts of this clonotype. V gene TRBV7-2 combines with J gene TRBJ2-5; 9 nucleotides match TRBD2. Trimming took 5 bases from V and 1 from J; bases not matched to a gene: 8. Germline loops: CDR1 SGHTA, CDR2 FQGNSA. CDR3 length: 16 amino acids. CDR3: CASSPSLAGPQETQYF. The CDR3 region has the DNA TGTGCCAGCAGCCCATCTCTAGCGGGGCCCCAAGAGACCCAGTACTTC. Variable domain in full (rest from reference TRBV7-2 and TRBJ2-5): GAGVSQSPSNKVTEKGKDVELRCDPISGHTALYWYRQSLGQGLEFLIYFQGNSAPDKSGLPSDRFSAERTGGSVSTLTIQRTQQEDSAVYLCASSPSLAGPQETQYFGPGTRLLVL.

The rearrangement joins TRBV19 to TRBJ2-2; no definite D call. This CDR3 comprises 15 residues. Germline V gene data show CDR1 as LNHDA and CDR2 as SQIVND (reference sequence). V was clipped by 3 bases and J by 1 base, with 9 bases between them. CDR3 in amino acids: CASSIGQVNTGELFF. DNA for the CDR3: TGTGCCAGTAGTATTGGTCAGGTGAACACCGGGGAGCTGTTTTTT.

The rearrangement joins TRBV3-1 to TRBJ2-4; 7 bases map to TRBD2. The CDR3 totals 14 residues. Trimming at V came to 5 bases and at J to 5 bases, leaving 6 bases not matched to a gene. Germline CDR1 LGHDT, CDR2 YNNKEL (reference sequence). The CDR3 region is CASSSSGSQNIQYF. The DNA of the CDR3 is TGTGCCAGCAGCTCTAGCGGTAGCCAAAACATTCAGTACTTC. The full variable domain, its missing parts supplied by reference TRBV3-1 and TRBJ2-4, is DTAVSQTPKYLVTQMGNDKSIKCEQNLGHDTMYWYKQDSKKFLKIMFSYNNKELIINETVPNRFSPKSPDKAHLNLHINSLELGDSAVYFCASSSSGSQNIQYFGAGTRLSVL.

This clonotype is a singleton in its sample. A much larger clone lies a single base off, so this may be a read error. V gene TRBV20-1 combines with J gene TRBJ2-1; tentatively, D is TRBD2 (5 bases). The V gene's germline CDR1 is DFQATT and CDR2 SNEGSKA (reference sequence). V was trimmed by 0 bases and J by 9 bases, leaving 18 bases between them. This CDR3 is built from 15 residues. CDR3 region: CSARDVRGPGSEQFF. The CDR3 DNA is TGCAGTGCTAGAGATGTGAGAGGGCCGGGGAGTGAGCAGTTCTTC.

This chain links TRBV7-9 with TRBJ2-1; D perhaps matches TRBD2 (5 bases). Germline lookup yields CDR1 SEHNR and CDR2 FQNEAQ (reference sequence). The V end lost 6 bases, the J end lost 5 bases, and 11 bases lay between the germline ends. This CDR3 has 13 amino acids. The CDR3 reads CASRSDFNNEQFF. The DNA of the CDR3 is TGTGCCAGCAGATCGGACTTTAACAATGAGCAGTTCTTC.